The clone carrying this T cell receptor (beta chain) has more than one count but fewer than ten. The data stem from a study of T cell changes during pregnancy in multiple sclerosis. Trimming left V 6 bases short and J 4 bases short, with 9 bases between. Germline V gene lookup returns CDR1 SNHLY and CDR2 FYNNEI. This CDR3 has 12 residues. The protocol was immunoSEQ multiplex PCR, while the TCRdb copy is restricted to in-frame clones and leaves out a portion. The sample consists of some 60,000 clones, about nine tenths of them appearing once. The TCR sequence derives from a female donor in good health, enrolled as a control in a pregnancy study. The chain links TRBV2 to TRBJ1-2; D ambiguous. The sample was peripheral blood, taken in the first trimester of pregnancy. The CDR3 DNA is TGTGCCAGCAGCCAGAGGATCTATGGCTACACCTTC. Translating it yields CASSQRIYGYTF.